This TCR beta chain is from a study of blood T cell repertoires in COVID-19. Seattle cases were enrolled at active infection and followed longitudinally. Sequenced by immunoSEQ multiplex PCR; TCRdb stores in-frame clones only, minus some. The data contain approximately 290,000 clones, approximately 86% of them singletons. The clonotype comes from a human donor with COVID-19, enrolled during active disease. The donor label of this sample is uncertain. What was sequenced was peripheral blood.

Written as DNA, the CDR3 is TGTGCCAGCAGCTTTTTAGGCTTGCGGGACGCCCGTTTCCGAGATCCTGAAGCTTTCTTT. Translating it yields CASSFLGLRDARFRDPEAFF. The rearrangement uses TRBV5-8 and TRBJ1-1, with D maybe TRBD1 (5 bases). V was clipped by 2 bases and J by 6 bases, with 32 bases between them. Germline values: CDR1 SGHTS, CDR2 YDEGEE. The CDR3 extends over 20 amino acids.